Listed here are 18 T cell receptor beta chains from one sample, sequenced in a study of blood T cell repertoires in COVID-19. Repertoires were generated with immunoSEQ multiplex PCR, while TCRdb's copy carries only in-frame clones and drops some. The sample lists roughly 200,000 clones; about 86% were seen once. The sample consisted of PBMCs or T cells enriched from blood (not recorded which). Receptor source: a woman aged 25 to 39 who had been exposed to COVID-19.

This sequence joins TRBV10-3 and TRBJ2-7; D is undetermined. Germline V lookup: CDR1 ENHRY, CDR2 SYGVKD. Trimming cost V 3 bases and J 5 bases, with 17 bases left between them. This CDR3 region has 15 residues. CDR3 nucleotide sequence: TGTGCCATCAGTGAACCAGTGGGCCTTCTCCACGAGCAGTACTTC. Translating it yields CAISEPVGLLHEQYF.

The chain combines TRBV9 with TRBJ2-7, with D maybe TRBD2 (6 bases). Germline CDR1 is SGDLS and CDR2 is YYNGEE. V was clipped by 4 bases and J by 2 bases, with 16 bases between them. The CDR3 extends over 15 amino acids. DNA for the CDR3: TGTGCCAGCAGCCCAGCCGGGGGATCCCCCTACGAGCAGTACTTC. It encodes CASSPAGGSPYEQYF.

The chain couples TRBV19 to TRBJ1-3; 9 positions agree with TRBD1. CDR1 and CDR2 (germline): LNHDA, SQIVND (reference sequence). The CDR3 extends over 20 amino acids. V lost 4 bases to trimming and J lost 4 bases; unmatched junction nucleotides: 20. This CDR3 is CASSTDRGFLILRGGNTIYF. The CDR3 DNA reads as TGTGCCAGTAGTACGGACAGGGGTTTTCTGATTTTGCGGGGAGGAAACACCATATATTTT.

This clone showed up just a few times. The V gene is TRBV25-1, the J gene TRBJ1-4; D is possibly TRBD1 (5 bases). The CDR3 has 15 residues. CDR1 and CDR2 (germline): MGHDK, SYGVNS. V lost 2 bases, J lost 7 bases, and 14 bases lay in between. CDR3 nucleotides: TGTGCCAGCAGTGAACCCTCGGGGGAGGTTGAAAAACTGTTTTTT. This codes for CASSEPSGEVEKLFF.

The chain combines TRBV21-1 with TRBJ2-3; TRBD1 is taken as the D call from the table, unchecked against the DNA. TRBV21-1 is noted as a pseudogene. The CDR3 is 15 amino acids. CDR3 nucleotide sequence: TGTGCCAGCAGGAAACAAGGGGCGAGCACAGATACGCAGTATTTT. It is translated as CASRKQGASTDTQYF.

The rearrangement links TRBV14 to TRBJ2-1; TRBD2 aligns across 7 bases. V was pared by 0 bases and J by 2 bases, with 4 bases of the junction left unmatched. Germline V gene data show CDR1 as SGHDN and CDR2 as FVKESK. The CDR3 is 16 residues long. CDR3 sequence: CASSQERGFPYNEQFF. CDR3 DNA sequence: TGTGCCAGCAGCCAAGAGCGGGGGTTCCCCTACAATGAGCAGTTCTTC.

The rearrangement links TRBV11-2 to TRBJ2-1, with D possibly matching TRBD2 (6 bases). The ends were cut back, 5 bases at V and 5 bases at J, with 16 bases in the middle. CDR3 length: 15 amino acids. Per the germline V gene, CDR1 is SGHAT and CDR2 is FQNNGV. DNA of the CDR3: TGTGCCAGCAGCCTTGATGCCGGGGGTAACAATGAGCAGTTCTTC. It yields the protein CASSLDAGGNNEQFF. The entire variable domain, with the rest obtained from reference TRBV11-2 and TRBJ2-1, is as follows: EAGVAQSPRYKIIEKRQSVAFWCNPISGHATLYWYQQILGQGPKLLIQFQNNGVVDDSQLPKDRFSAERLKGVDSTLKIQPAKLEDSAVYLCASSLDAGGNNEQFFGPGTRLTVL.

The chain uses TRBV18 and TRBJ1-2, with 8 positions matching TRBD1. The ends lost 5 bases at V and 6 bases at J; junction bases unmatched: 8. The CDR3 runs to 14 residues. Germline V lookup: CDR1 KGHSH, CDR2 LQKENI. The CDR3 DNA sequence: TGTGCCAGCTCAGCCGACAGGGGATTCGATGGCTACACCTTC. Encoded protein: CASSADRGFDGYTF.

The rearrangement uses TRBV10-3 and TRBJ2-2; TRBD1 matches 8 bases. Germline CDR1 reads ENHRY; CDR2 reads SYGVKD. After removal of 10 bases from V and 6 bases from J, the junction contained 10 bases not matched to a gene. The CDR3 totals 14 residues. CDR3 bases: TGTGCCACCGGCGGACAGGGTACATCCGGGGAGCTGTTTTTT. This sequence encodes CATGGQGTSGELFF.

The V gene is TRBV7-2, the J gene TRBJ1-6; 8 bases are a match to TRBD1. The CDR3 runs 14 residues. J was trimmed by 9 bases and V by 5 bases; bases with no gene match: 6. The V gene's germline CDR1 is SGHTA and CDR2 FQGNSA. CDR3 bases: TGTGCCAGCAGCACCGGGACAGGCGCTTCACCCCTCCACTTT. Protein: CASSTGTGASPLHF.

This clone was counted a single time. Other DNA sequences from this sample encode an identical CDR3 as well. V is TRBV19 and J is TRBJ2-7, with a tentative D call TRBD1 (5 bases). The germline V gene encodes CDR1 LNHDA and CDR2 SQIVND (reference sequence). This CDR3 comprises 14 residues. The V and J ends lost 3 bases and 3 bases respectively, with 12 bases between them. CDR3 sequence reads: CASSIQVDSYEQYF. In nucleotides, the CDR3 is TGTGCCAGTAGTATTCAGGTCGACAGCTACGAGCAGTACTTC.

The chain couples TRBV6-5 to TRBJ2-1; no clear D. The germline V and J ends were trimmed by 0 bases and 8 bases, with 8 bases remaining between them. Germline values: CDR1 MNHEY, CDR2 SVGAGI. The CDR3 consists of 13 residues. The CDR3 DNA is TGTGCCAGCAGTTACTCACTAACGGATGAGCAGTTCTTC. It translates to CASSYSLTDEQFF.

The CDR3 here is CASGRGDQPQHF. In nucleotides, the CDR3 is TGTGCCAGCGGTCGGGGGGATCAGCCCCAGCATTTT. The chain employs TRBV9 and TRBJ1-5; weak D call: TRBD1 (5 bases). The V end lost 7 bases, the J end lost 5 bases, and 10 bases lay between the germline ends. Germline V lookup: CDR1 SGDLS, CDR2 YYNGEE. There are 12 residues in the CDR3. Variable domain in full (rest from reference TRBV9 and TRBJ1-5): DSGVTQTPKHLITATGQRVTLRCSPRSGDLSVYWYQQSLDQGLQFLIQYYNGEERAKGNILERFSAQQFPDLHSELNLSSLELGDSALYFCASGRGDQPQHFGDGTRLSIL.

The CDR3 nucleotides read TGTGCCAGCAGTTACGGGACAGTAGCTTTCTTT. Translating it yields CASSYGTVAFF. The chain has TRBV6-6 and TRBJ1-1, with 7 bases that match TRBD1. Germline CDR1 and CDR2: MNHNY and SVGAGI (reference sequence). The CDR3 contains 11 residues. V shed 2 bases and J 10 bases; nucleotides not matched to a gene: 1.

This chain's CDR3 is CAWAIGRLAGNEQFF. DNA of the CDR3: TGTGCCTGGGCAATCGGGAGGCTAGCGGGGAATGAGCAGTTCTTC. The rearrangement links TRBV30 to TRBJ2-1; TRBD2 matches at 9 bases. V shed 5 bases and J 7 bases; nucleotides not matched to a gene: 12. Germline CDR1 is GTSNPN and CDR2 is SVGIG (reference sequence). The CDR3 is 15 residues long.

This CDR3 reads CSAEGGTGVSYGYTF. DNA for the CDR3: TGCAGCGCCGAAGGTGGGACAGGGGTGTCCTATGGCTACACCTTC. V is TRBV29-1 and J is TRBJ1-2, with 10 nucleotides matching TRBD1. The CDR3 contains 15 residues. J gave up 4 bases and V 7 bases, and 12 bases lay outside the gene matches. Germline V gene lookup returns CDR1 SQVTM and CDR2 ANQGSEA.

The chain employs TRBV27 and TRBJ2-1; 8 bases align to TRBD1. Trimming took 6 bases from V and 7 from J; bases not matched to a gene: 8. This CDR3 is built from 14 residues. Germline values: CDR1 MNHEY, CDR2 SMNVEV (reference sequence). CDR3 nucleotides: TGTGCCAGCAGGAGACTACAGGGGGGAAATGAGCAGTTCTTC. It encodes CASRRLQGGNEQFF.

This sequence joins TRBV18 and TRBJ2-3, with 11 bases identical to TRBD1. The CDR3 covers 18 residues. J gave up 6 bases and V 2 bases, and 13 bases lay outside the gene matches. Germline V CDR1 and CDR2: KGHSH, LQKENI. The CDR3 spells CASSPKPVRTGGSDTQYF. The CDR3 DNA reads as TGTGCCAGCTCACCAAAACCCGTACGGACAGGGGGCTCCGATACGCAGTATTTT.